The 24 T cell receptor beta chains below all came from one sample that was sequenced in a study of cytomegalovirus exposure and HLA in healthy donors (dated 2017 in TCRdb). The library was generated by the immunoSEQ multiplex PCR assay. For the multiplex PCR, a mixture combining 60 forward primers for TCR Vbeta segments and 13 reverse primers for TCR Jbeta segments was used. This is the immuneACCESS table as TCRdb keeps it, with only in-frame sequences that have V and J called. A part of the clones is gone; compared with another copy, unresolved V genes explain less than half, and the rest is unexplained. For this sample there are under 200,000 clones; approximately 72% appear just once. Approximately 1.3% of the sample goes to the ten largest clones. Sequenced: PBMCs. The receptors originated from a man between 45 and 60 years old in good health and CMV-seronegative.

In regard to this clone: In the same sample, other DNA sequences code for this CDR3. The chain's CDR3 is CASSQVGGAYEQYF. The DNA of the CDR3 is TGCGCCAGCAGCCAAGTTGGCGGGGCTTACGAGCAGTACTTC. J is TRBJ2-7 and V is TRBV4-1; a weak D match, TRBD2 (6 bases). Trimming pared 1 base from V and 4 bases from J, leaving 11 bases between. The CDR3 is 14 amino acids. Germline V gene lookup returns CDR1 MGHRA and CDR2 YSYEKL.

The V gene is TRBV13, the J gene TRBJ1-1; D is undetermined. V shed 0 bases and J shed 5 bases, with 7 bases lying between them. Per the germline V gene, CDR1 is PRHDT and CDR2 is FYEKMQ (reference sequence). The CDR3 contains 13 residues. The chain's CDR3 is CASSLGRGTEAFF. The CDR3 DNA sequence: TGTGCCAGCAGCTTAGGAAGAGGGACTGAAGCTTTCTTT.

This clone showed up just once. The rearrangement uses TRBV5-6 and TRBJ2-5; maybe TRBD2 (6 bases). There are 14 residues in the CDR3. Germline V gene lookup returns CDR1 SGHDT and CDR2 YYEEEE. Trimming removed 4 bases from V and 2 bases from J, with 12 bases in between. The CDR3 sequence is CASSPFGGQETQYF. As DNA, the CDR3 is TGTGCCAGCAGCCCTTTTGGGGGGCAAGAGACCCAGTACTTC.

This clone was detected once. The rearrangement links TRBV7-2 to TRBJ1-1; 11 nucleotides align to TRBD1. This CDR3 has 16 residues. The germline gives CDR1 SGHTA, CDR2 FQGNSA. V trimming: 2 bases; J trimming: 4 bases; junction bases outside the gene matches: 6. The CDR3 bases are TGTGCCAGCAGCTTACTCGGACAGGGGGCGGGCACTGAAGCTTTCTTT. It specifies CASSLLGQGAGTEAFF.

The chain recombines TRBV28 with TRBJ1-2; 12 bases line up with TRBD1. The V gene's germline CDR1 is MDHEN and CDR2 SYDVKM. Trimming removed 4 bases from V and 4 bases from J; junction bases left unmatched: 10. The CDR3 is 17 residues long. CDR3 nucleotide sequence: TGTGCCAGCAGTTCCCAGGGGACAGGGGGCGTTTCCTATGGCTACACCTTC. Translation gives CASSSQGTGGVSYGYTF.

The chain couples TRBV19 to TRBJ2-2, with 7 bases lining up with TRBD2. J was trimmed by 7 bases and V by 3 bases; bases with no gene match: 14. The CDR3 extends over 17 amino acids. Looked up from germline, CDR1 is LNHDA and CDR2 is SQIVND (reference sequence). CDR3 region: CASSIFTGGPKGGELFF. CDR3 DNA sequence: TGTGCCAGTAGTATTTTTACGGGGGGTCCGAAGGGCGGGGAGCTGTTTTTT.

The table lists this clone with a count of one. The genes are TRBV7-2 and TRBJ2-5; maybe TRBD1 (7 bases). V was clipped by 5 bases and J by 5 bases, with 21 bases between them. This CDR3 is 16 amino acids long. The germline gives CDR1 SGHTA, CDR2 FQGNSA. The CDR3 DNA reads as TGTGCCAGCAGCCCCTCGACAGGGAGGTCATGGGAGACCCAGTACTTC. It codes for CASSPSTGRSWETQYF.

The chain combines TRBV14 with TRBJ2-1; D not resolved. The CDR3 consists of 13 residues. Germline CDR1 and CDR2: SGHDN and FVKESK. Trimming cost V 0 bases and J 8 bases, with 8 bases left between them. For the CDR3, the DNA is TGTGCCAGCAGCCAAGATTTACGGGATGAGCAGTTCTTC. This encodes CASSQDLRDEQFF.

CDR3 protein: CASSLGQSHEKLFF. CDR3 sequence (DNA): TGCGCCAGCAGCTTGGGGCAGTCTCATGAAAAACTGTTTTTT. This sequence joins TRBV5-1 and TRBJ1-4; no definite D call. The CDR3 contains 14 residues. CDR1 and CDR2 (germline): SGHRS, YFSETQ. The ends were cut back, 0 bases at V and 6 bases at J, with 9 bases in the middle.

This clone has a handful of counts. The chain combines TRBV29-1 with TRBJ1-5; possible D gene TRBD1, 5 bases. The germline V and J ends were trimmed by 4 bases and 5 bases, with 9 bases remaining between them. This CDR3 comprises 12 residues. Germline V CDR1 and CDR2: SQVTM, ANQGSEA. CDR3 DNA: TGCAGCGTTGGACAGTCCCATCAGCCCCAGCATTTT. It yields the protein CSVGQSHQPQHF.

This clone was seen at least ten times. This rearrangement joins TRBV5-5 to TRBJ2-7; 7 bases line up with TRBD1. The CDR3 spans 12 residues. Germline CDR1 and CDR2: SGHKS and YYEKEE (reference sequence). The J segment lost 6 bases and the V segment lost 4 bases, leaving 4 bases of the junction unmatched. This chain's CDR3 is CASSVTGIEQYF. CDR3 DNA sequence: TGTGCCAGCAGCGTGACAGGGATCGAGCAGTACTTC. Based on the CDR3 plus reference TRBV5-5 and TRBJ2-7, the full variable domain is DAGVTQSPTHLIKTRGQQVTLRCSPISGHKSVSWYQQVLGQGPQFIFQYYEKEERGRGNFPDRFSARQFPNYSSELNVNALLLGDSALYLCASSVTGIEQYFGPGTRLTVT.

The rearrangement joins TRBV28 to TRBJ1-1, with D unclear. The CDR3 runs 13 residues. The V gene's germline CDR1 is MDHEN and CDR2 SYDVKM. V lost 4 bases and J lost 10, with 16 bases in between. As DNA, the CDR3 is TGTGCCAGCAGTTCGGAGGTTCCTAAGGGAGCTTTCTTT. As protein: CASSSEVPKGAFF.

The chain joins TRBV28 to TRBJ1-5, with 10 nucleotides matching TRBD1. Trimming at V came to 3 bases and at J to 2 bases, leaving 4 bases not matched to a gene. The CDR3 covers 16 residues. Germline V CDR1 and CDR2: MDHEN, SYDVKM. This CDR3 is CASSFRQGARNQPQHF. In DNA form, the CDR3 reads TGTGCCAGCAGTTTTCGACAGGGGGCACGCAATCAGCCCCAGCATTTT.

V and J are TRBV15 and TRBJ2-7, with 8 bases fitting TRBD1. The CDR3 extends over 13 amino acids. Trimming removed 5 bases from V and 2 bases from J; junction bases left unmatched: 2. Per germline, CDR1 LNHNV and CDR2 YYDKDF (reference sequence). CDR3 nucleotide sequence: TGTGCCACCAGCCACAGGGGGGCCTACGAGCAGTACTTC. Translated, it gives CATSHRGAYEQYF.

This clone was observed a few times. The chain uses TRBV9 and TRBJ2-5; the D is unclear. V lost 3 bases and J 7 bases, leaving 10 bases between the germline ends. In germline, CDR1 is SGDLS, CDR2 YYNGEE. The CDR3 has 12 residues. The CDR3 spells CASSAEGVTQYF. Written as DNA, the CDR3 is TGTGCCAGCAGCGCAGAAGGAGTGACCCAGTACTTC.

This chain links TRBV25-1 with TRBJ2-1; 7 bases match TRBD1. This CDR3 contains 13 residues. Germline V gene data show CDR1 as MGHDK and CDR2 as SYGVNS. Trimming removed 9 bases from V and 0 bases from J; junction bases left unmatched: 2. The CDR3 here is CARGQHSYNEQFF. The CDR3 nucleotides read TGTGCCAGGGGACAGCACTCCTACAATGAGCAGTTCTTC.

The V and J genes are TRBV7-9 and TRBJ1-2, with D unclear. Germline values: CDR1 SEHNR, CDR2 FQNEAQ (reference sequence). This CDR3 is 13 amino acids long. V was clipped by 5 bases and J by 6 bases, with 13 bases between them. CDR3 coding DNA: TGTGCCAGCAGCCCCACCGGTCCCCATGGCTACACCTTC. As protein: CASSPTGPHGYTF.

The chain recombines TRBV5-1 with TRBJ1-4, with D uncertain. The CDR3 is 16 residues long. Germline values: CDR1 SGHRS, CDR2 YFSETQ. V lost 4 bases to trimming and J lost 0 bases, with 13 bases between them. The CDR3 reads CASSPSEPATNEKLFF. CDR3 nucleotide sequence: TGCGCCAGCAGCCCTTCTGAGCCCGCAACTAATGAAAAACTGTTTTTT.

This sequence joins TRBV5-4 and TRBJ2-3; 13 positions agree with TRBD2. The CDR3 extends over 15 amino acids. With 0 bases clipped from V and 7 bases from J, the junction kept 2 bases outside the gene matches. The germline V gene encodes CDR1 SGHNT and CDR2 YYREEE (reference sequence). CDR3 in amino acids: CASSLVTSGGYTQYF. The CDR3 DNA sequence: TGTGCCAGCAGCTTGGTGACTAGCGGGGGGTATACGCAGTATTTT. Filled out from reference TRBV5-4 and TRBJ2-3, the complete variable domain reads ETGVTQSPTHLIKTRGQQVTLRCSSQSGHNTVSWYQQALGQGPQFIFQYYREEENGRGNFPPRFSGLQFPNYSSELNVNALELDDSALYLCASSLVTSGGYTQYFGPGTRLTVL.

The genes are TRBV11-2 and TRBJ2-3, with D unclear. Germline V gene data show CDR1 as SGHAT and CDR2 as FQNNGV. CDR3 length: 17 amino acids. V lost 1 base and J 2 bases, leaving 16 bases between the germline ends. CDR3 residues: CASSLVSPVEDTDTQYF. CDR3 nucleotide sequence: TGTGCCAGCAGCTTAGTTAGCCCAGTAGAAGACACAGATACGCAGTATTTT.

J is TRBJ1-2 and V is TRBV5-1; the D is unclear. V was cut by 2 bases and J by 0 bases, with 8 bases left in between. This CDR3 is built from 14 residues. Looked up from germline, CDR1 is SGHRS and CDR2 is YFSETQ. The CDR3 loop reads CASSFLIANYGYTF. Here the CDR3 DNA reads TGCGCCAGCAGCTTCTTGATAGCTAACTATGGCTACACCTTC.

V and J are TRBV5-1 and TRBJ1-4, with TRBD1 matching over 10 bases. V was pared by 5 bases and J by 8 bases, with 6 bases of the junction left unmatched. The CDR3 is 14 amino acids. Germline CDR1 and CDR2: SGHRS and YFSETQ. In nucleotides, the CDR3 is TGCGCCAGCAGGCCGACAGGGGGCGGAGAAAAACTGTTTTTT. It encodes CASRPTGGGEKLFF.

This chain uses TRBV7-2 with TRBJ1-5; D possibly corresponds to TRBD1 (6 bases). Looked up from germline, CDR1 is SGHTA and CDR2 is FQGNSA. The ends were cut back, 5 bases at V and 6 bases at J, with 11 bases in the middle. The CDR3 consists of 13 residues. CDR3 in DNA: TGTGCCAGCAGCCCCCAGGGGACTCAGCCCCAGCATTTT. Its translation is CASSPQGTQPQHF.

This clone has only a few counts. The CDR3 DNA reads as TGTGCCAGCAGTGAATTCAGGGGGACTGGAAACACCATATATTTT. Translated, it gives CASSEFRGTGNTIYF. The gene calls are TRBV6-1 and TRBJ1-3; 7 positions match TRBD1. Germline CDR1 is MNHNS and CDR2 is SASEGT. This CDR3 comprises 15 residues. The V segment lost 2 bases and the J segment 2 bases; nucleotides outside the gene matches: 3.